The present TCR beta chain was sequenced within a study of T cell responses to AZD1222 COVID-19 vaccine. Study-level background: Some second doses came at about 4 weeks and others at about 12 weeks; these were pooled.

Overall study findings and caveats: Possibly, clonal diversity was underestimated; donors were largely white British and included more females.

V was clipped by 4 bases and J by 3 bases, with 14 bases between them. This CDR3 is 14 amino acids long. Germline V gene sequence: CDR1 SGDLS, CDR2 YYNGEE. Concerning this clone: Its antigen is as yet unknown.

Profiling relied on immunoSEQ multiplex PCR, and the TCRdb table lists in-frame clones only, not all of them. The sample records around 160,000 clones, about 88% being singletons. The sample here was peripheral blood, taken on day 0 of AZD1222 vaccination. V is TRBV9 and J is TRBJ2-7; D not certain. This clonotype was sampled from an adult in good health. CDR3 nucleotide sequence: TGTGCCAGCAGCCCGGAAGGGTGGGGCTACGAGCAGTACTTC. This translates into CASSPEGWGYEQYF.